Here is one T cell receptor (beta chain) with its context. These data come from a study of blood T cells in healthy people across ages. With a J-beta primer mix and a sample-barcoded 5' primer, a second PCR ran 7 to 11 cycles. TCRdb analysed the 5' RACE reads with MiXCR anew, one entry per CDR3 protein. The sample lists about 800,000 distinct CDR3 sequences, 55% to 70% occurring once. This CDR3 spans 16 amino acids. Unmatched junction bases numbered 10, after V lost 5 bases and J lost 3 bases. The TCR sequence derives from a man aged 25 to 40 in good health. The sample taken for sequencing was blood. This chain joins TRBV12-3 or TRBV12-4 and TRBJ2-3; 8 bases match TRBD2. DNA of the CDR3: TGTGCCAGCAGTACCGGGAGAAGCGGGGGAACAGATACGCAGTATTTT. Translating gives CASSTGRSGGTDTQYF.